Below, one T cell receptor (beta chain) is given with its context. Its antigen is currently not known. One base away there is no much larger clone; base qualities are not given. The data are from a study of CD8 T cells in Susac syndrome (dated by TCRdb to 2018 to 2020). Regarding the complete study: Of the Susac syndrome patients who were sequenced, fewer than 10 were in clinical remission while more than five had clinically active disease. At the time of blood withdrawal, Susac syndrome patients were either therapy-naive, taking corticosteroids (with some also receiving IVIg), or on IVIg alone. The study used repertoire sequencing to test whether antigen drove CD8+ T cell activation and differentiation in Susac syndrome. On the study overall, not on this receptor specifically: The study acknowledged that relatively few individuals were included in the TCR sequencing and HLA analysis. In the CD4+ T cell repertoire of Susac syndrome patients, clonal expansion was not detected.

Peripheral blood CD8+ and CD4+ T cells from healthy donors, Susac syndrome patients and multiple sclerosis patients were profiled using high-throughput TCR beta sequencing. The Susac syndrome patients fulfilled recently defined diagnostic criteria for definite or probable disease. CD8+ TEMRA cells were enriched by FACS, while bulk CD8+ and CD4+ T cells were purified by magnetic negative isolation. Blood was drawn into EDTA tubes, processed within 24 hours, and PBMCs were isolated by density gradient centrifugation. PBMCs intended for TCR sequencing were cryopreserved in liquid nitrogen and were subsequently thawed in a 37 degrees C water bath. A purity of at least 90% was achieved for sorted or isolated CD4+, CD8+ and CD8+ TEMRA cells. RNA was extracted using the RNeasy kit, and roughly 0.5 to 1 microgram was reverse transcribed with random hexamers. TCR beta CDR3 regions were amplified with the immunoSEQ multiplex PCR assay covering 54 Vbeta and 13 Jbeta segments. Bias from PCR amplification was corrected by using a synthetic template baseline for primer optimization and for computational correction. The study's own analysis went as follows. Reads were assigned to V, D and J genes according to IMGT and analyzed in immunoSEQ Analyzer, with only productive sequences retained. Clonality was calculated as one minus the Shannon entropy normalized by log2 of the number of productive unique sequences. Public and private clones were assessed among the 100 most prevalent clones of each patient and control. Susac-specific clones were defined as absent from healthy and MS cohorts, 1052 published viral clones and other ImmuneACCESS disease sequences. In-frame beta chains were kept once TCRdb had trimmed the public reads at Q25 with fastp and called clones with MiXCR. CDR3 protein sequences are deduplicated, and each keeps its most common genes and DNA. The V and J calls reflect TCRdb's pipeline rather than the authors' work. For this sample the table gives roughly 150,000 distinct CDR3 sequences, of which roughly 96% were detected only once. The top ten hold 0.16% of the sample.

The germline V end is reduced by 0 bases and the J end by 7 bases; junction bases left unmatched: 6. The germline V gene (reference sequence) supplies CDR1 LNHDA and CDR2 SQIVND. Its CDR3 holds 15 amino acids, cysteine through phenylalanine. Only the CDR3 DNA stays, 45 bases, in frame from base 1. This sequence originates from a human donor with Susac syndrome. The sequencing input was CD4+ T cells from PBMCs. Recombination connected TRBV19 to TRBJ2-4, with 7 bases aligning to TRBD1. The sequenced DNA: TGTGCCAGTAGTATAGAACGGACAGGCGGGAACATTCAGTACTTC. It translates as CASSIERTGGNIQYF.